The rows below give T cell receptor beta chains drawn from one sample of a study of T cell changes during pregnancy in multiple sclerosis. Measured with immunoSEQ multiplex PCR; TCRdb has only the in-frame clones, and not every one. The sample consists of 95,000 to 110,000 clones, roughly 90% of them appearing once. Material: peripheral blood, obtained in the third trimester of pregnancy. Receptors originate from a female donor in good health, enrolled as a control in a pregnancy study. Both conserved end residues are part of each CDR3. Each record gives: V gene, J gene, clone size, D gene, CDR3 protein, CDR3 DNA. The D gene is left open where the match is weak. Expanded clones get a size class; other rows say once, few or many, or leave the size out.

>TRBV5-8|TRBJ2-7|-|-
CASSLAYGQYF
TGTGCCAGCAGCTTGGCCTACGGGCAGTACTTC
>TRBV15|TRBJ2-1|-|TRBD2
CATSRVTSGGNEQFF
TGTGCCACCAGCAGAGTGACTAGCGGGGGGAATGAGCAGTTCTTC
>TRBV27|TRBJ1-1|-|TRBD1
CASSFSGGTEAFF
TGTGCCAGCAGTTTCTCAGGGGGCACTGAAGCTTTCTTT
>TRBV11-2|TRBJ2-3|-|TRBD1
CASSPLTGVADTQYF
TGTGCCAGCAGCCCCCTGACAGGGGTGGCAGATACGCAGTATTTT
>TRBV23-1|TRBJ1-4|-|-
CASSQGCEKLFF
TGCGCCAGCAGTCAGGGCTGTGAAAAACTGTTTTTT
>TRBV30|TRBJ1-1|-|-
CAWTIYRDNTEAFF
TGTGCCTGGACCATTTACAGGGATAACACTGAAGCTTTCTTT
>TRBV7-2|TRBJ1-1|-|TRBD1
CASSVQGARGTEAFF
TGTGCCAGCAGCGTACAGGGGGCCCGCGGGACTGAAGCTTTCTTT
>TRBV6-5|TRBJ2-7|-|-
CASYDSRSYEQYF
TGTGCCAGCTATGATAGCCGCTCCTACGAGCAGTACTTC
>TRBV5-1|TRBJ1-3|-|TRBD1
CASSLQGSGNTIYF
TGCGCCAGCAGCTTACAGGGGTCTGGAAACACCATATATTTT
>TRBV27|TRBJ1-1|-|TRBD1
CASSPPGQGDTEAFF
TGTGCCAGCAGCCCTCCGGGACAGGGGGACACTGAAGCTTTCTTT
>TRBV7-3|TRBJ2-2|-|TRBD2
CASSRRGGPHTGELFF
TGTGCCAGCAGCCGCCGCGGGGGGCCCCACACCGGGGAGCTGTTTTTT
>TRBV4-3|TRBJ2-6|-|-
CASSQDLGQGGLRGANVLTF
TGCGCCAGCAGCCAAGATCTGGGGCAGGGAGGTTTGAGAGGGGCCAACGTCCTGACTTTC
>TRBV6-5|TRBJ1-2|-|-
CASSYENYGYTF
TGTGCCAGCAGTTACGAGAACTATGGCTACACCTTC
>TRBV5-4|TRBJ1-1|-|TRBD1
CASSQEAPDRAGTEAFF
TGTGCCAGCAGCCAAGAAGCGCCGGACAGGGCAGGCACTGAAGCTTTCTTT
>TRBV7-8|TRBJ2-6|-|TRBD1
CASSLGAGGAGANVLTF
TGTGCCAGCAGCTTAGGGGCAGGGGGCGCCGGGGCCAACGTCCTGACTTTC
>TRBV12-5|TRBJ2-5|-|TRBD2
CASGLGLSGGEETQYF
TGTGCTAGTGGTTTGGGTCTTAGCGGGGGGGAAGAGACCCAGTACTTC
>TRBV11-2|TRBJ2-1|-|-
CASSPPVDEQFF
TGTGCCAGCAGCCCTCCGGTGGATGAGCAGTTCTTC
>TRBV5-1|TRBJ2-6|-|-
CASSFGGGLSSGANVLTF
TGCGCCAGCAGCTTCGGCGGGGGCCTAAGCTCTGGGGCCAACGTCCTGACTTTC
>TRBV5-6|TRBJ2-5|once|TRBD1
CASSLGQGVGETQYF
TGTGCCAGCAGCCTCGGACAGGGGGTTGGGGAGACCCAGTACTTC
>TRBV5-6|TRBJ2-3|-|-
CASSPYGGPPDTQYF
TGTGCCAGCAGCCCTTATGGGGGCCCCCCAGATACGCAGTATTTT
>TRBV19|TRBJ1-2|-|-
CASSLREGPSGYTF
TGTGCCAGTAGTCTCCGGGAGGGGCCAAGTGGCTACACCTTC
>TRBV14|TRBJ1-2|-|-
CASSQDLTFYGYTF
TGTGCCAGCAGCCAAGATCTGACTTTCTATGGCTACACCTTC
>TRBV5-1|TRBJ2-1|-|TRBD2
CASSSSSGGAFGEQFF
TGCGCCAGCAGCTCTTCTAGCGGGGGGGCCTTTGGTGAGCAGTTCTTC
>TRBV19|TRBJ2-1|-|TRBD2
CASQIRGAYNEQFF
TGTGCCAGTCAGATCCGGGGGGCCTACAATGAGCAGTTCTTC
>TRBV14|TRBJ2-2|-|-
CASSQRYTGELFF
TGTGCCAGCAGTCAACGGTACACCGGGGAGCTGTTTTTT
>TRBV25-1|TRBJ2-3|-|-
CASSLAGVNTQYF
TGTGCCAGCAGTCTGGCCGGGGTCAATACGCAGTATTTT
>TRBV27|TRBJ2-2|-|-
CVVGVGETGELFF
TGTGTAGTTGGGGTCGGGGAGACCGGGGAGCTGTTTTTT
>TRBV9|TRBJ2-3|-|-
CASSVAPSDTDTQYF
TGTGCCAGCAGCGTTGCCCCTAGCGACACAGATACGCAGTATTTT
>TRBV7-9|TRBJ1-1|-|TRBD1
CASSPGQGVSEAFF
TGTGCCAGCAGCCCCGGACAGGGAGTCTCTGAAGCTTTCTTT
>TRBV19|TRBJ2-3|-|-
CASSDFGGPMSTDTQYF
TGTGCCAGTAGTGATTTCGGGGGGCCGATGAGCACAGATACGCAGTATTTT
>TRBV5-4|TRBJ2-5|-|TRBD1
CASSTDRGYQTQYF
TGTGCCAGCAGTACTGACAGGGGGTATCAGACCCAGTACTTC
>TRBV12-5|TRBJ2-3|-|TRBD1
CASVLDRVADTQYF
TGTGCTAGTGTTCTCGACAGGGTTGCAGATACGCAGTATTTT
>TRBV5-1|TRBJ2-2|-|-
CASSFLQGNTGELFF
TGCGCCAGCAGCTTTTTACAGGGAAACACCGGGGAGCTGTTTTTT
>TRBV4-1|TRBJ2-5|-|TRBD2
CASSQEIRGGAQYF
TGCGCCAGCAGCCAAGAAATCCGGGGGGGAGCCCAGTACTTC
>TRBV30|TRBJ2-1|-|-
CAWRWAGAGNEQFF
TGTGCCTGGAGGTGGGCGGGGGCAGGGAATGAGCAGTTCTTC
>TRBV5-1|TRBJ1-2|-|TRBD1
CASSSGTGTRYGYTF
TGCGCCAGCAGCTCCGGGACAGGGACCCGCTATGGCTACACCTTC
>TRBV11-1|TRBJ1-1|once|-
CASSFSGTGNTEAFF
TGTGCCAGCAGCTTCTCCGGGACTGGGAACACTGAAGCTTTCTTT
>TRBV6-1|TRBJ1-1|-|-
CASSELGGGNQEAFF
TGTGCCAGCAGTGAACTAGGGGGGGGGAATCAGGAAGCTTTCTTT
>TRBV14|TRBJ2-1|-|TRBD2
CASSQGWGGYNEQFF
TGTGCCAGCAGCCAAGGGTGGGGGGGCTACAATGAGCAGTTCTTC
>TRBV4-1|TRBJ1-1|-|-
CASSQGALTEAFF
TGCGCCAGCAGCCAAGGCGCACTGACTGAAGCTTTCTTT
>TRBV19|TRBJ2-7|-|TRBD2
CASSMWTSAIPYEQYF
TGTGCCAGTAGTATGTGGACTAGCGCCATACCCTACGAGCAGTACTTC
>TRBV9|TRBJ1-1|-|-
CASSPQVTMNTEAFF
TGTGCCAGCAGCCCCCAGGTAACGATGAACACTGAAGCTTTCTTT
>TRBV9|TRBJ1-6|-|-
CASSDGDYNSPLHF
TGTGCCAGCAGCGACGGGGATTATAATTCACCCCTCCACTTT
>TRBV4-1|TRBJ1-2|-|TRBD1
CASSHPRTGIPYGYTF
TGCGCCAGCAGCCATCCTAGGACAGGGATACCCTATGGCTACACCTTC
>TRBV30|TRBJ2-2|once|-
CAWMRGPELFF
TGTGCCTGGATGCGGGGGCCCGAGCTGTTTTTT
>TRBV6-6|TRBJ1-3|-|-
CASSYVPEGGNTIYF
TGTGCCAGCAGTTACGTCCCGGAGGGTGGAAACACCATATATTTT
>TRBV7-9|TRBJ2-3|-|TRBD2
CASSRGLAGTDTQYF
TGTGCCAGCAGCCGGGGACTAGCGGGCACAGATACGCAGTATTTT
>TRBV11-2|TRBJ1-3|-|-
CASSNIKSPGNTIYF
TGTGCCAGCAGCAACATAAAGTCCCCTGGAAACACCATATATTTT
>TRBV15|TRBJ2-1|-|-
CATSRPPRGGSGYNEQFF
TGTGCCACCAGCAGACCCCCAAGGGGAGGATCGGGGTACAATGAGCAGTTCTTC
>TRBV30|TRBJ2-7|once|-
CAWSSTGNYEQYF
TGTGCCTGGAGCTCTACAGGGAACTACGAGCAGTACTTC
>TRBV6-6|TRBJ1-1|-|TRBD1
CASSRNLDRSNTEAFF
TGTGCCAGCAGCCGCAATCTGGACAGGTCGAACACTGAAGCTTTCTTT
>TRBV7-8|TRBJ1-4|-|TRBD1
CASSSRTGAGEKLFF
TGTGCCAGCAGCTCCCGTACAGGGGCTGGGGAAAAACTGTTTTTT